This TCR beta chain is drawn from a study of radiation and T cells in renal cell carcinoma. Study summary: Nephrectomy followed 15 Gy stereotactic body radiation by 4 weeks.

Assay: immunoSEQ multiplex PCR; the TCRdb copy retains only in-frame clones and omits some. The sample has 150,000 to 160,000 clones, approximately 86% seen once. V lost 1 base, J lost 4 bases, and 10 bases lay in between. Germline CDR1 LGHNA, CDR2 YSLEER. CDR3 size: 14 residues. Time point specified: blood 2 weeks post-SBRT. Indicated treatment: 15 Gy SBRT to primary tumor, nephrectomy 4 weeks later. After SBRT, blood was collected at 2 and 4 weeks, plus baseline. This TCR came from a woman in her 50s with renal cell carcinoma. The rearrangement uses TRBV4-3 and TRBJ1-1; TRBD1 might be the D (6 bases). The specimen comprised blood, sampled from a patient whose treatment included radiotherapy and nephrectomy. The CDR3 region is CASSQAIGGTEAFF. CDR3 nucleotides: TGCGCCAGCAGCCAAGCGATAGGGGGCACTGAAGCTTTCTTT.